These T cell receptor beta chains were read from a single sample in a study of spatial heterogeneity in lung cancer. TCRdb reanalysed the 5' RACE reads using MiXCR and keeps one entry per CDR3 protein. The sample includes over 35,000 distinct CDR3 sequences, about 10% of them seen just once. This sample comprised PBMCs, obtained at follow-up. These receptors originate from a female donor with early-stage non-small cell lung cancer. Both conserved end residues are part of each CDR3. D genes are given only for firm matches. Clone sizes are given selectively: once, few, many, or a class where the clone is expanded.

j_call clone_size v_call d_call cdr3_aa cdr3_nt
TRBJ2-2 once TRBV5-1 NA CASSLAGGTGTGELFF TGCGCCAGCAGCTTGGCCGGGGGGACAGGCACCGGGGAGCTGTTTTTT
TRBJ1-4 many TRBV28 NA CASSLSSGGGGGRLFF TGTGCCAGCAGTTTATCGTCCGGCGGGGGCGGCGGTAGACTGTTTTTT
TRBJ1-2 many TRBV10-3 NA CAIRGYSISNYGYTF TGTGCCATCAGGGGTTACTCGATCTCTAACTATGGCTACACCTTC
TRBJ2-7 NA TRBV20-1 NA CSAPSADEQYF TGCAGTGCCCCCAGCGCCGACGAGCAGTACTTC
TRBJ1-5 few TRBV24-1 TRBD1 CATSPGGQGNVGNQPQHF TGTGCCACCAGTCCTGGGGGACAGGGAAACGTTGGCAATCAGCCCCAGCATTTT
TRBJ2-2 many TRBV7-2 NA CASSLVTSPDTGELFF TGTGCCAGCAGCTTAGTGACCAGCCCAGATACCGGGGAGCTGTTTTTT
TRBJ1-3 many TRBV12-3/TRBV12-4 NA CASQQGASGNTIYF TGTGCCAGCCAACAGGGAGCCTCTGGAAACACCATATATTTT
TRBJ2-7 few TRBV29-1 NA CSVSKSGGSYEQYF TGCAGCGTCTCTAAGAGCGGCGGGTCCTACGAGCAGTACTTC
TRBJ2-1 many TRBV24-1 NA CATSVGEKQFF TGTGCCACCAGTGTGGGGGAGAAGCAGTTCTTC
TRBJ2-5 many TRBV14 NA CASSARVIKQETQYF TGTGCCAGCAGCGCCAGGGTAATTAAACAAGAGACCCAGTACTTC
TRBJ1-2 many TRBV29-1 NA CSVEVHPGGYGYTF TGCAGCGTTGAAGTCCACCCTGGGGGCTATGGCTACACCTTC
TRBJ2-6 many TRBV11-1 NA CASSTETAGANVLTF TGTGCCAGCAGCACGGAGACAGCAGGGGCCAACGTCCTGACTTTC
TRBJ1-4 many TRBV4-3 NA CASSEAFGTATNEKLFF TGCGCCAGCAGCGAAGCCTTTGGGACTGCAACTAATGAAAAACTGTTTTTT
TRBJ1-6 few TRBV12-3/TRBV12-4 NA CASTFGDSPLHF TGTGCCAGCACCTTCGGGGATTCACCCCTCCACTTT
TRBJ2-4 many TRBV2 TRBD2 CASSEGAGPNRF TGTGCCAGCAGTGAGGGAGCGGGGCCTAATAGGTTC
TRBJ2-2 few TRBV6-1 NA CASSGDTGELFF TGTGCCAGTTCAGGGGACACCGGGGAGCTGTTTTTT
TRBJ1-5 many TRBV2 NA CASSEGEPQHF TGTGCCAGCAGTGAGGGTGAGCCCCAGCATTTT
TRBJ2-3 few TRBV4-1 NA CASSQEVALSTDTQYF TGCGCCAGCAGCCAGGAAGTAGCGTTAAGCACAGATACGCAGTATTTT
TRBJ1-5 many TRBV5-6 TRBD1 CASSHTGGQPQHF TGTGCCAGCAGCCATACAGGGGGTCAGCCCCAGCATTTT
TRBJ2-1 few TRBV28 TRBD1 CASRVPPGTGGRNEQFF TGTGCCAGCAGGGTCCCCCCCGGGACAGGGGGCCGGAATGAGCAGTTCTTC
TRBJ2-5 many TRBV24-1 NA CATSSPKYQETQYF TGTGCCACCAGTTCTCCGAAGTACCAAGAGACCCAGTACTTC
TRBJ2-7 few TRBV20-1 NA CSATGRWPIYEQYF TGCAGTGCTACCGGCCGGTGGCCAATCTACGAGCAGTACTTC
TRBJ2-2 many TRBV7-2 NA CASRYHRVGTGELFF TGTGCCAGCAGATACCACAGGGTGGGCACCGGGGAGCTGTTTTTT
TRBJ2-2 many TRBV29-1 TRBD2 CSPWTSGGPNTGELFF TGCAGCCCCTGGACTAGCGGGGGCCCGAACACCGGGGAGCTGTTTTTT
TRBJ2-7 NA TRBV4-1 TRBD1 CASSQSYPETGSYEQYF TGCGCCAGCAGCCAATCCTACCCGGAGACAGGGTCCTACGAGCAGTACTTC
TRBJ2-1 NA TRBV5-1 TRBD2 CASSLELAGGLSYNEQFF TGCGCCAGCAGCTTGGAATTAGCGGGGGGCCTCTCCTACAATGAGCAGTTCTTC
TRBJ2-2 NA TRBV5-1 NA CASSPRDVGTGELFF TGCGCCAGCAGCCCTCGGGACGTGGGGACCGGGGAGCTGTTTTTT
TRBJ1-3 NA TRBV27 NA CASSLSTGSGNTIYF TGTGCCAGCAGTTTATCGACAGGCTCTGGAAACACCATATATTTT
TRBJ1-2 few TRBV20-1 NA CSARDWSDPPVYGYTF TGCAGTGCTAGAGATTGGAGTGATCCCCCGGTCTATGGCTACACCTTC
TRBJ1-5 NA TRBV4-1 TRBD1 CASSHDRGAGKNQPQHF TGCGCCAGCAGCCACGACAGGGGCGCGGGGAAAAATCAGCCCCAGCATTTT
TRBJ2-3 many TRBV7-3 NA CASSVSPDTQYF TGTGCCAGCAGCGTCTCCCCAGATACGCAGTATTTT
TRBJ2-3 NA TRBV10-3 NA CAISEDGGDTDTQYF TGTGCCATCAGTGAGGACGGGGGAGACACAGATACGCAGTATTTT
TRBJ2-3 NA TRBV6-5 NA CASTKTDTQYF TGTGCCAGCACCAAAACAGATACGCAGTATTTT
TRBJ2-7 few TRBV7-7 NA CASSDSRAFSYEQYF TGTGCCAGCAGCGACAGCCGGGCCTTCTCCTACGAGCAGTACTTC
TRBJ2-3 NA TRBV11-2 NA CASSMNRATITDTQYF TGTGCCAGCAGCATGAACCGGGCCACGATCACAGATACGCAGTATTTT
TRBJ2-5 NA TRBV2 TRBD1 CASRGQPQETQYF TGTGCCAGCAGGGGACAGCCCCAAGAGACCCAGTACTTC
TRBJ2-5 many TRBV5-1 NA CASSSGTADGTQYF TGCGCCAGCAGCTCCGGGACCGCGGATGGGACCCAGTACTTC
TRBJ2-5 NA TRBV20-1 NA CSAQQETQYF TGCAGTGCCCAACAAGAGACCCAGTACTTC
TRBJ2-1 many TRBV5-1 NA CASSQPNEQFF TGCGCCAGCAGCCAGCCCAATGAGCAGTTCTTC
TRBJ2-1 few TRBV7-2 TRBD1 CASSLGSGTGRLDEQFF TGTGCCAGCAGCTTAGGATCCGGGACAGGGAGGTTGGATGAGCAGTTCTTC
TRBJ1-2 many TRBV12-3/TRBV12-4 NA CASSLAGFLYGYTF TGTGCCAGCAGTTTAGCGGGGTTTCTCTATGGCTACACCTTC
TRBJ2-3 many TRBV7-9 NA CASSGTISTDTQYF TGTGCCAGCAGCGGGACAATTAGCACAGATACGCAGTATTTT
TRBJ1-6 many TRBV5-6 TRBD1 CASSLRQGNSPLHF TGTGCCAGCAGCTTGAGACAGGGGAATTCACCCCTCCACTTT
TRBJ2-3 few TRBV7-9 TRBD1 CASSLRTGGGTDTQYF TGTGCCAGCAGCCTAAGGACAGGGGGCGGGACAGATACGCAGTATTTT
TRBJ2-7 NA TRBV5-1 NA CASSPELDRYEQYF TGCGCCAGCAGCCCTGAACTTGACAGGTACGAGCAGTACTTC
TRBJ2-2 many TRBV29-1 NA CSVQGGGELFF TGCAGCGTACAGGGAGGAGGGGAGCTGTTTTTT
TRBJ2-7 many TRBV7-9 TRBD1 CASSSRDRGLYEQYF TGTGCCAGCAGCTCTCGGGACAGGGGGCTCTACGAGCAGTACTTC
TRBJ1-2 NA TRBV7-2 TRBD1 CASSLRPAGGNYGYTF TGTGCCAGCAGCCTCCGGCCGGCAGGGGGAAATTATGGCTACACCTTC
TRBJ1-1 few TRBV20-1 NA CSASSRGNTEAFF TGCAGTGCTAGTAGCAGGGGCAACACTGAAGCTTTCTTT
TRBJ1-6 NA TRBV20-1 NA CSARDGRGHSPLHF TGCAGTGCTAGAGATGGCAGGGGTCATTCACCCCTCCACTTT
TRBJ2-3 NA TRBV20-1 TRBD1 CSGKDRGATDTQYF TGCAGTGGCAAGGACAGGGGGGCTACAGATACGCAGTATTTT
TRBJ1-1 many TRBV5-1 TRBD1 CASSPSTGFATEAFF TGCGCCAGCAGCCCCTCGACAGGGTTTGCGACTGAAGCTTTCTTT